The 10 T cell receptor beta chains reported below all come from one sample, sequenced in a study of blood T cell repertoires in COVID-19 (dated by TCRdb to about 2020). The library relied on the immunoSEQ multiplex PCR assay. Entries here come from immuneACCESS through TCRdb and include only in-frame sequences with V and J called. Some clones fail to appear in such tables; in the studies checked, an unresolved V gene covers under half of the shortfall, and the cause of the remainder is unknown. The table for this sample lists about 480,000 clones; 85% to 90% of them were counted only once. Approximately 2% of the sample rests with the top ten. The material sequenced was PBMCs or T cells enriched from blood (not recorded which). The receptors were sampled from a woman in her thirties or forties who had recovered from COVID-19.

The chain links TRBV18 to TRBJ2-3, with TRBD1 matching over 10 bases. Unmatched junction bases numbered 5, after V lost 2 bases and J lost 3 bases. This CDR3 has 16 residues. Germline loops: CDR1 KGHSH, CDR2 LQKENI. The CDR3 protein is CASSPGTGDWTDTQYF. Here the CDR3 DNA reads TGTGCCAGCTCACCAGGGACAGGGGATTGGACAGATACGCAGTATTTT. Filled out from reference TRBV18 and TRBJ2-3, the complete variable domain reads NAGVMQNPRHLVRRRGQEARLRCSPMKGHSHVYWYRQLPEEGLKFMVYLQKENIIDESGMPKERFSAEFPKEGPSILRIQQVVRGDSAAYFCASSPGTGDWTDTQYFGPGTRLTVL.

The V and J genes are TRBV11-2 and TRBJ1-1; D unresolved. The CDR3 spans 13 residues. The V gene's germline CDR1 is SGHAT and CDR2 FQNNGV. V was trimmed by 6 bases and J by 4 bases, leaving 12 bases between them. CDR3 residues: CASRKSAGTEAFF. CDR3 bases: TGTGCCAGCAGGAAGTCGGCGGGCACTGAAGCTTTCTTT.

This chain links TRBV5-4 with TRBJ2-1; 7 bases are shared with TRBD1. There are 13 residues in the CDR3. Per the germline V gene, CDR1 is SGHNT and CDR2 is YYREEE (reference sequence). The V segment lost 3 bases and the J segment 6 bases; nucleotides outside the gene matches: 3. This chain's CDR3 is CASSSNRGNEQFF. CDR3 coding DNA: TGTGCCAGCAGCTCGAACAGGGGCAATGAGCAGTTCTTC. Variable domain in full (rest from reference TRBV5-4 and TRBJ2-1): ETGVTQSPTHLIKTRGQQVTLRCSSQSGHNTVSWYQQALGQGPQFIFQYYREEENGRGNFPPRFSGLQFPNYSSELNVNALELDDSALYLCASSSNRGNEQFFGPGTRLTVL.

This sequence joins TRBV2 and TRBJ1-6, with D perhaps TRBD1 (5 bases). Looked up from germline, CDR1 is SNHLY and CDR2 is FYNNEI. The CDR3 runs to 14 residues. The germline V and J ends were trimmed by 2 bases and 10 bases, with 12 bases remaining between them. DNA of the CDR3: TGTGCCAGCAGTGAAATTGGGGGGAGGTCACCCCTCCACTTT. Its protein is CASSEIGGRSPLHF.

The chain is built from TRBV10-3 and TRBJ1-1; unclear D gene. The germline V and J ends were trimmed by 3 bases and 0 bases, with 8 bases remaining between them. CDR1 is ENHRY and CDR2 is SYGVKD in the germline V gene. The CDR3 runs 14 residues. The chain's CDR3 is CAISERALNTEAFF. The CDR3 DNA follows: TGTGCCATCAGTGAAAGAGCCCTGAACACTGAAGCTTTCTTT.

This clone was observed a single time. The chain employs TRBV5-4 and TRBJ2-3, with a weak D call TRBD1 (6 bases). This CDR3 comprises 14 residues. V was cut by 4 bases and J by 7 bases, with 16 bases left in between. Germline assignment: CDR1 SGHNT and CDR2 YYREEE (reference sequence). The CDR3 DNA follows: TGTGCCAGCAGCACAGGACAGATCGCAAATACGCAGTATTTT. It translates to CASSTGQIANTQYF.

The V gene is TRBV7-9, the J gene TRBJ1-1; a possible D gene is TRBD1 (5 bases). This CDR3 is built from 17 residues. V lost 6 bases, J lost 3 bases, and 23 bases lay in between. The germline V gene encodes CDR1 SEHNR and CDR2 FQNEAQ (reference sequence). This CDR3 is CASRSGPGRVLDTEAFF. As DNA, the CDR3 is TGTGCCAGCAGATCCGGGCCAGGGAGGGTGTTGGACACTGAAGCTTTCTTT.

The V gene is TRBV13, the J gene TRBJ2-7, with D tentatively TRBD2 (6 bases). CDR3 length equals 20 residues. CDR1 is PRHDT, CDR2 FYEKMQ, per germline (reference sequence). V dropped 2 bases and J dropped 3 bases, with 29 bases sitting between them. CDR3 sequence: CASSLLVRSGRRAPGYEQYF. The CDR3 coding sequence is TGTGCCAGCAGCTTACTCGTCCGCAGCGGGCGGAGGGCGCCGGGCTACGAGCAGTACTTC. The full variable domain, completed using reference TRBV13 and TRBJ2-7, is AAGVIQSPRHLIKEKRETATLKCYPIPRHDTVYWYQQGPGQDPQFLISFYEKMQSDKGSIPDRFSAQQFSDYHSELNMSSLELGDSALYFCASSLLVRSGRRAPGYEQYFGPGTRLTVT.

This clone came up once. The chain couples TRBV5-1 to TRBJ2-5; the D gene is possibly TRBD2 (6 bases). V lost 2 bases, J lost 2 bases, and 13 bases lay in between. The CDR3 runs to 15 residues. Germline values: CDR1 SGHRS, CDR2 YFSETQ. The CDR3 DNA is TGCGCCAGCAGCTTACTGGGGAGGCGGCAAGAGACCCAGTACTTC. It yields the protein CASSLLGRRQETQYF.

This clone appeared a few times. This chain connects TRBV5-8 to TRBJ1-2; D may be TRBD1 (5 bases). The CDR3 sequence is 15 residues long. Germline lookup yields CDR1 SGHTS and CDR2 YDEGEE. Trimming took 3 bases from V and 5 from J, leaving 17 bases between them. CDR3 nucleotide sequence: TGTGCCAGCAGCTCCGGGGGTTCAGGGATTTATGGCTACACCTTC. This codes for CASSSGGSGIYGYTF.